The clone carrying this T cell receptor (beta chain) was counted between two and nine times. Patients showing uncontrolled infection, other autoimmune disease, pregnancy or lactation were ineligible. Germline CDR1 is MNHEY and CDR2 is SMNVEV (reference sequence). The V end lost 4 bases, the J end lost 1 base, and 7 bases lay between the germline ends. The CDR3 extends over 13 amino acids. The investigators amplified TCR beta CDR3 regions from RNA transcripts. HTBI primers were the set used in a first-round RT-PCR of the TCR CDR3. TCRdb reprocessed the multiplex PCR reads via MiXCR and lists one record per CDR3 protein. The sample yields roughly 660,000 distinct CDR3 sequences, around 15% seen once. These data are taken from a study of T cells in Graves' hyperthyroidism and ophthalmopathy.

The material sequenced was blood. This TCR was recovered from a middle-aged man with Graves' hyperthyroidism. This chain joins TRBV27 and TRBJ1-2, with D uncertain. The CDR3 is CASSSVNNYGYTF. The CDR3 DNA reads TGTGCCAGCAGTTCGGTGAATAACTATGGCTACACCTTC.